This T cell receptor (beta chain) was sequenced for a study of beta chain features in type 1 diabetes. Whole-study results and caveats: Comparison showed that naive, central memory and Treg TCRB repertoires appeared more similar among patients than among healthy donors. TCRB CDR3 length was moderately but significantly reduced in all four CD4+ subsets of Type 1 diabetes patients.

Reverse transcription of all isolated RNA meant that expressed TCRB transcripts were sequenced. Sequencing used immunoSEQ multiplex PCR; TCRdb keeps in-frame clones, though not all of them. The sample contains about 270,000 clones, around 14% of which appear only once. Central memory, naive, regulatory and stem cell-like memory CD4+ cells were sorted by CD45RO/CCR7/CD25/CD127/CD95/CD27. This clone was seen a handful of times. The antigen remains undetermined. The CDR3 runs to 17 residues. Germline trimming cut 3 bases from V and 0 bases from J; bases unmatched to any gene: 6. Germline V gene lookup returns CDR1 MGHRA and CDR2 YSYEKL.

This receptor was taken from a woman aged 40 to 50 in good health. The J gene is TRBJ2-1, the V gene TRBV4-1; 9 bases align to TRBD2. The sample comprised naive CD4+ T cells from blood. CDR3 bases: TGCGCCAGCAGCCAGACGGCGGGGGGGGGCTCCTACAATGAGCAGTTCTTC. Encoded protein: CASSQTAGGGSYNEQFF.